This passage covers 13 T cell receptor beta chains from one sample sequenced in a study of PD-1 blockade in mismatch repair-deficient tumors. The protocol was immunoSEQ multiplex PCR, while the TCRdb copy is restricted to in-frame clones and leaves out a portion. The repertoire includes about 39,000 clones, over 70% of them detected once, and about 1.1% sits in the top ten. Sample: PBMCs, taken 38 to 40 weeks after starting pembrolizumab. The receptor set was obtained from an adult with mismatch repair-deficient cancer.

CDR3 loop: CAWSPGTSGRAYEQYF. The CDR3 DNA follows: TGTGCCTGGAGTCCAGGGACTAGCGGGAGGGCCTACGAGCAGTACTTC. This chain links TRBV30 with TRBJ2-7; 16 positions agree with TRBD2. Looked up from germline, CDR1 is GTSNPN and CDR2 is SVGIG (reference sequence). V trimming: 2 bases; J trimming: 2 bases; junction bases outside the gene matches: 3. The CDR3 length is 16 residues.

Written as DNA, the CDR3 is TGTGCCAGCAGTGAACCCAGACTAGCGGCCTACAATGAGCAGTTCTTC. As protein: CASSEPRLAAYNEQFF. The rearrangement joins TRBV6-1 to TRBJ2-1; 9 bases align to TRBD2. The CDR3 length is 16 residues. Germline V gene data show CDR1 as MNHNS and CDR2 as SASEGT. J lost 2 bases, V lost 2 bases, and 4 bases had no gene match.

In the case of this clone: Distinct nucleotide sequences in the sample also encode this CDR3. The chain is built from TRBV5-1 and TRBJ1-1; 8 bases match TRBD1. CDR1 SGHRS and CDR2 YFSETQ come from the germline V gene. After removal of 4 bases from V and 4 bases from J, the junction contained 6 bases not matched to a gene. The CDR3 contains 14 residues. CDR3 region: CASSLGQGGTEAFF. Written as DNA, the CDR3 is TGCGCCAGCAGCCTAGGACAGGGTGGCACTGAAGCTTTCTTT.

J is TRBJ1-2 and V is TRBV27; D is perhaps TRBD1 (5 bases). Germline CDR1 MNHEY, CDR2 SMNVEV (reference sequence). V lost 0 bases to trimming and J lost 3 bases, with 11 bases between them. There are 15 residues in the CDR3. In DNA form, the CDR3 reads TGTGCCAGCAGTTTATCAGAATCAGGGCACTATGGCTACACCTTC. Protein product: CASSLSESGHYGYTF.

V usage is TRBV4-1 and J usage is TRBJ2-7; D perhaps matches TRBD1 (8 bases). Germline CDR1 MGHRA, CDR2 YSYEKL. This CDR3 has 15 residues. V gave up 5 bases and J gave up 5 bases, with 19 bases separating them. The CDR3 is CASSFGPTGGDEQYF. CDR3 DNA: TGCGCCAGCAGCTTCGGGCCAACAGGGGGGGACGAGCAGTACTTC.

The chain combines TRBV19 with TRBJ1-1; TRBD1 is a possible D gene (6 bases). Between the trimmed V and J ends, which lost 0 bases and 6 bases, there was a span of 8 bases. This CDR3 comprises 13 residues. Germline V gene data show CDR1 as LNHDA and CDR2 as SQIVND (reference sequence). The CDR3 coding sequence is TGTGCCAGTAGTATAGAGACAGGAGCTGAAGCTTTCTTT. It encodes CASSIETGAEAFF.

This clone was recorded only once. The chain links TRBV6-1 to TRBJ2-1; D is possibly TRBD2 (7 bases). The CDR3 is made up of 13 amino acids. Germline CDR1 MNHNS, CDR2 SASEGT. Trimming left V 6 bases short and J 7 bases short, with 13 bases between. CDR3 DNA sequence: TGTGCCAGCAGGTGGGGGGGGGCAAATGAGCAGTTCTTC. This gives the protein CASRWGGANEQFF.

The chain is built from TRBV7-2 and TRBJ2-2; maybe TRBD2 (5 bases). The germline CDR1 and CDR2 sequences are SGHTA and FQGNSA. This CDR3 has 15 amino acids. The ends were cut back, 1 base at V and 0 bases at J, with 6 bases in the middle. Here the CDR3 reads CASSLGAANTGELFF. CDR3 DNA: TGTGCCAGCAGCTTAGGAGCGGCGAACACCGGGGAGCTGTTTTTT. Together with reference TRBV7-2 and TRBJ2-2, the CDR3 gives the full variable domain: GAGVSQSPSNKVTEKGKDVELRCDPISGHTALYWYRQSLGQGLEFLIYFQGNSAPDKSGLPSDRFSAERTGGSVSTLTIQRTQQEDSAVYLCASSLGAANTGELFFGEGSRLTVL.

This chain links TRBV19 with TRBJ1-5; D perhaps matches TRBD1 (5 bases). The CDR3 runs to 17 residues. The germline V gene has CDR1 LNHDA and CDR2 SQIVND (reference sequence). The V end was cut by 3 bases, the J end by 0 bases, with 15 bases between. DNA of the CDR3: TGTGCCAGTAGTATTAGGGGCCGGGCTGATAGCAATCAGCCCCAGCATTTT. Translation gives CASSIRGRADSNQPQHF.

This rearrangement joins TRBV4-1 to TRBJ2-3; 11 nucleotides match TRBD2. This CDR3 has 16 residues. CDR1 is MGHRA, CDR2 YSYEKL, per germline. V lost 2 bases and J lost 1; bases outside the gene matches: 2. CDR3 residues: CASSQPGLAGTDTQYF. The CDR3 bases are TGCGCCAGCAGCCAACCGGGACTAGCGGGCACAGATACGCAGTATTTT.

V usage is TRBV30 and J usage is TRBJ2-7; 8 bases align to TRBD1. The CDR3 runs to 13 residues. Germline-derived CDR1 and CDR2 are GTSNPN and SVGIG (reference sequence). V lost 8 bases and J lost 3; bases outside the gene matches: 9. In DNA, the CDR3 is TGTGCCAGAGGACAGGGCCAGAACTACGAGCAGTACTTC. Protein product: CARGQGQNYEQYF.

The chain has TRBV12-5 and TRBJ2-1, with 14 bases that match TRBD2. V was clipped by 0 bases and J by 3 bases; unmatched bases: 4. CDR1 LGHNT and CDR2 FRNRAP come from the germline V gene. The CDR3 is 18 amino acids. The CDR3 DNA follows: TGTGCTAGTGGTTTGGTACGGGGACTAGCGGGAGTCTACAATGAGCAGTTCTTC. Amino acid sequence: CASGLVRGLAGVYNEQFF.

This chain uses TRBV28 with TRBJ1-5; 9 bases fit TRBD1. V dropped 5 bases and J dropped 2; count of bases not matched to a gene: 4. Germline V CDR1 and CDR2: MDHEN, SYDVKM. The CDR3 consists of 15 residues. The CDR3: CASSLQGAGNQPQHF. DNA of the CDR3: TGTGCCAGCAGTCTACAGGGGGCGGGCAATCAGCCCCAGCATTTT.